The 24 T cell receptor beta chains below come from one sample, sequenced in a study of beta chain features in type 1 diabetes. Expressed TCRB transcripts were sequenced after all isolated RNA was converted to cDNA. Sequencing was performed with immunoSEQ multiplex PCR; in TCRdb, only in-frame clones are kept and a portion is missing. The sample has around 320,000 clones; 12% to 15% are singletons. Source material: central memory CD4+ T cells from blood. The source is a man under 40 in good health.

The chain combines TRBV28 with TRBJ2-7; D is possibly TRBD2 (6 bases). Trimming removed 7 bases at V and 7 bases at J, with 23 bases between. Per the germline V gene, CDR1 is MDHEN and CDR2 is SYDVKM. The CDR3 is 15 residues long. As DNA, the CDR3 is TGTGCCAGCAACCCTTGGGGGGACTTCTCACGAGAGCAGTACTTC. Translating it yields CASNPWGDFSREQYF.

This clone was detected only a few times. J is TRBJ1-1 and V is TRBV27; no clear D. Trimming shortened V by 1 base and J by 1 base, and 7 bases separated the two germline ends. Germline loops: CDR1 MNHEY, CDR2 SMNVEV (reference sequence). The CDR3 has 14 amino acids. The CDR3 loop reads CASSLFSGNTEAFF. The CDR3 bases are TGTGCCAGCAGTTTATTTTCGGGGAACACTGAAGCTTTCTTT.

This clone was detected only a few times. The V call is TRBV7-9, the J call TRBJ1-3; no clear D. Germline V gene sequence: CDR1 SEHNR, CDR2 FQNEAQ (reference sequence). This CDR3 has 17 residues. V gave up 4 bases and J gave up 1 base, with 17 bases separating them. CDR3 nucleotides: TGTGCCAGCAGCTCCTCTGGGCAAGGACTATCTGGAAACACCATATATTTT. It encodes CASSSSGQGLSGNTIYF.

This clone appeared a few times. This chain connects TRBV7-9 to TRBJ2-5; D gene uncertain. V shed 0 bases and J shed 3 bases, with 8 bases lying between them. The CDR3 contains 14 residues. The germline V gene encodes CDR1 SEHNR and CDR2 FQNEAQ (reference sequence). This CDR3 reads CASSLAAEEETQYF. The CDR3 DNA reads TGTGCCAGCAGCTTAGCAGCTGAGGAAGAGACCCAGTACTTC.

V gene TRBV27 combines with J gene TRBJ2-2, with TRBD1 matching over 9 bases. Trimming removed 2 bases from V and 7 bases from J; junction bases left unmatched: 5. The germline gives CDR1 MNHEY, CDR2 SMNVEV (reference sequence). This CDR3 region has 15 residues. Here the CDR3 DNA reads TGTGCCAGCAGTTTACGGACAGGGGAGGTCGGGGAGCTGTTTTTT. It is translated as CASSLRTGEVGELFF.

This clone was seen more than once but under ten times. The rearrangement links TRBV2 to TRBJ1-6; D might be TRBD1 (6 bases). Trimming left V 6 bases short and J 5 bases short, with 17 bases between. Germline CDR1 reads SNHLY; CDR2 reads FYNNEI. The CDR3 is 16 residues long. DNA of the CDR3: TGTGCCAGCAGGAGGACAGCCTCGAGGGATAATTCACCCCTCCACTTT. Protein: CASRRTASRDNSPLHF.

This chain links TRBV27 with TRBJ2-2; 7 nucleotides align to TRBD1. The CDR3 has 17 residues. Unmatched junction bases numbered 14, after V lost 4 bases and J lost 6 bases. Per germline, CDR1 MNHEY and CDR2 SMNVEV (reference sequence). CDR3 nucleotide sequence: TGTGCCAGCAGTTACTCCTTATCGACAGGGCGGGCCGGGGAGCTGTTTTTT. It translates to CASSYSLSTGRAGELFF.

This clone has only a few counts. Other DNA sequences in the same sample also yield this CDR3. This chain links TRBV18 with TRBJ2-1; D call uncertain. CDR3 size: 12 residues. Germline V gene data show CDR1 as KGHSH and CDR2 as LQKENI. Trimming pared 2 bases from V and 7 bases from J, leaving 6 bases between. For the CDR3, the DNA is TGTGCCAGCTCACCAACACATAATGAGCAGTTCTTC. The encoded protein is CASSPTHNEQFF.

V is TRBV9 and J is TRBJ2-5; TRBD2 agrees at 7 bases. V dropped 7 bases and J dropped 4; count of bases not matched to a gene: 10. Germline CDR1 is SGDLS and CDR2 is YYNGEE. The CDR3 has 14 residues. In DNA, the CDR3 is TGTGCCAGCGGGAGGGGCCTGATCCCAGAGACCCAGTACTTC. Its protein product is CASGRGLIPETQYF.

The chain couples TRBV5-1 to TRBJ2-7, with 7 bases lining up with TRBD2. The germline V gene encodes CDR1 SGHRS and CDR2 YFSETQ. CDR3 size: 15 residues. The V gene end was trimmed by 4 bases and the J gene end by 0 bases; junction bases not matched to a gene: 7. The DNA for the CDR3 is TGCGCCAGCAGCCCACTGGGGGGGAGCTCCTACGAGCAGTACTTC. The encoded protein is CASSPLGGSSYEQYF.

A few counts support this clone. This sequence joins TRBV5-5 and TRBJ2-6; 7 nucleotides line up with TRBD1. The V segment lost 2 bases and the J segment 2 bases; nucleotides outside the gene matches: 1. This CDR3 region has 15 residues. Germline V gene lookup returns CDR1 SGHKS and CDR2 YYEKEE (reference sequence). CDR3 sequence reads: CASSFTGAGANVLTF. The CDR3 DNA reads TGTGCCAGCAGCTTCACAGGGGCTGGGGCCAACGTCCTGACTTTC.

In this sample, this clone turned up a few times. Other DNA sequences in this specimen translate into the identical CDR3. V is TRBV15 and J is TRBJ1-1; D is unclear. Germline CDR1 is LNHNV and CDR2 is YYDKDF (reference sequence). The CDR3 runs 13 residues. V was trimmed by 1 base and J by 10 bases, leaving 13 bases between them. The CDR3 sequence: CATSRVSEGAAFF. The CDR3 DNA is TGTGCCACCAGCAGAGTGTCCGAAGGTGCAGCTTTCTTT.

The V call is TRBV19, the J call TRBJ2-3, with 12 bases lining up with TRBD2. The CDR3 runs 16 residues. Germline V lookup: CDR1 LNHDA, CDR2 SQIVND (reference sequence). The trim removed 10 bases at V and 3 bases at J, leaving 11 bases unmatched. In DNA form, the CDR3 reads TGTGCCACGGGGGCCCAAGGACTAGCGGGGACAGATACGCAGTATTTT. It is translated as CATGAQGLAGTDTQYF.

This clone was observed a handful of times. At the DNA level, this CDR3 is encoded by other sequences in the same sample as well. The chain is built from TRBV14 and TRBJ2-5; no firm D call. CDR1 is SGHDN and CDR2 is FVKESK in the germline V gene. V dropped 0 bases and J dropped 0 bases, with 2 bases sitting between them. This CDR3 has 13 amino acids. The CDR3 nucleotides are TGTGCCAGCAGCCAAGAAAACCAAGAGACCCAGTACTTC. It is translated as CASSQENQETQYF.

A few counts support this clone. This chain uses TRBV5-6 with TRBJ1-2, with TRBD1 identical over 11 bases. Germline-derived CDR1 and CDR2 are SGHDT and YYEEEE. This CDR3 has 17 amino acids. V shed 4 bases and J 6 bases; nucleotides not matched to a gene: 14. CDR3: CASSLWLDRGRRDGYTF. The CDR3, as DNA: TGTGCCAGCAGCCTGTGGTTGGACAGGGGGCGCAGGGATGGCTACACCTTC.

This clone was counted between two and nine times. The chain employs TRBV9 and TRBJ2-3; D is uncertain. CDR3 length: 16 residues. Looked up from germline, CDR1 is SGDLS and CDR2 is YYNGEE. V gave up 1 base and J gave up 0 bases, with 12 bases separating them. CDR3 region: CASSVTSALSTDTQYF. The CDR3 DNA is TGTGCCAGCAGCGTAACCTCGGCCCTTAGCACAGATACGCAGTATTTT. The full variable domain, rest sourced from reference TRBV9 and TRBJ2-3, is DSGVTQTPKHLITATGQRVTLRCSPRSGDLSVYWYQQSLDQGLQFLIQYYNGEERAKGNILERFSAQQFPDLHSELNLSSLELGDSALYFCASSVTSALSTDTQYFGPGTRLTVL.

The chain combines TRBV7-8 with TRBJ2-2; D may be TRBD1 (5 bases). V was pared by 7 bases and J by 2 bases, with 8 bases between. CDR1 and CDR2 from the germline V gene are SGHVS and FQNEAQ. There are 13 residues in the CDR3. The CDR3 reads CASMGLNTGELFF. The CDR3 DNA is TGTGCCAGCATGGGGCTTAACACCGGGGAGCTGTTTTTT.

This chain links TRBV5-1 with TRBJ2-3; D remains unclear. Germline V gene sequence: CDR1 SGHRS, CDR2 YFSETQ. Trimming left V 4 bases short and J 4 bases short, with 13 bases between. The CDR3 consists of 14 residues. The CDR3 sequence is CASSPGTSADTQYF. CDR3 nucleotide sequence: TGCGCCAGCAGCCCCGGAACCAGCGCAGATACGCAGTATTTT. Full variable domain (outside the CDR3, taken from reference TRBV5-1 and TRBJ2-3): KAGVTQTPRYLIKTRGQQVTLSCSPISGHRSVSWYQQTPGQGLQFLFEYFSETQRNKGNFPGRFSGRQFSNSRSEMNVSTLELGDSALYLCASSPGTSADTQYFGPGTRLTVL.

In DNA, the CDR3 is TGTGCCAGCAGAGCGGGGAACACCGGGGAGCTGTTTTTT. Encoded protein: CASRAGNTGELFF. The gene calls are TRBV9 and TRBJ2-2; D is possibly TRBD2 (6 bases). There are 13 residues in the CDR3. CDR1 and CDR2 (germline): SGDLS, YYNGEE. Trimming left V 5 bases short and J 1 base short, with 6 bases between.

This clone has only a few counts. The J gene is TRBJ1-4, the V gene TRBV21-1. TRBV21-1 is given as a pseudogene. The CDR3 is made up of 17 amino acids. The CDR3 region is CASSKGMGISERDELFF. CDR3 in DNA: TGTGCCAGCAGCAAAGGGATGGGGATAAGCGAGCGCGATGAACTGTTTTTT.

This clone was found a few times. The chain links TRBV5-4 to TRBJ2-6; 12 nucleotides agree with TRBD2. CDR1 is SGHNT and CDR2 is YYREEE in the germline V gene (reference sequence). The CDR3 is made up of 19 amino acids. V lost 0 bases to trimming and J lost 4 bases; unmatched junction nucleotides: 8. The CDR3 coding sequence is TGTGCCAGCAGCTTGGCTTTACTAGCGGGAGGATCCGGGGCCAACGTCCTGACTTTC. Amino acids: CASSLALLAGGSGANVLTF.

This clone was observed many times. The same CDR3 can be traced to other DNA sequences in this sample. V usage is TRBV7-9 and J usage is TRBJ1-4; unclear D gene. The germline V gene encodes CDR1 SEHNR and CDR2 FQNEAQ (reference sequence). The CDR3 extends over 14 amino acids. V dropped 0 bases and J dropped 4 bases, with 6 bases sitting between them. The DNA of the CDR3 is TGTGCCAGCAGCTTAGCAGGGAGTAATGAAAAACTGTTTTTT. Protein product: CASSLAGSNEKLFF.

This clone was found a few times. The CDR3 nucleotides are TGTGCCAGCAGTGAGGTCAGTAGCTTCTATGGCTACACCTTC. This sequence encodes CASSEVSSFYGYTF. The V gene is TRBV2, the J gene TRBJ1-2; the D is unclear. Looked up from germline, CDR1 is SNHLY and CDR2 is FYNNEI. V was clipped by 3 bases and J by 4 bases, with 12 bases between them. This CDR3 region has 14 residues.

This clone was detected only a few times. This chain joins TRBV4-1 and TRBJ2-3; D is undetermined. This CDR3 has 13 amino acids. V lost 2 bases and J 4 bases, leaving 7 bases between the germline ends. Germline V gene lookup returns CDR1 MGHRA and CDR2 YSYEKL. The CDR3 is CASSQRPADTQYF. CDR3 DNA sequence: TGCGCCAGCAGCCAAAGGCCCGCAGATACGCAGTATTTT.